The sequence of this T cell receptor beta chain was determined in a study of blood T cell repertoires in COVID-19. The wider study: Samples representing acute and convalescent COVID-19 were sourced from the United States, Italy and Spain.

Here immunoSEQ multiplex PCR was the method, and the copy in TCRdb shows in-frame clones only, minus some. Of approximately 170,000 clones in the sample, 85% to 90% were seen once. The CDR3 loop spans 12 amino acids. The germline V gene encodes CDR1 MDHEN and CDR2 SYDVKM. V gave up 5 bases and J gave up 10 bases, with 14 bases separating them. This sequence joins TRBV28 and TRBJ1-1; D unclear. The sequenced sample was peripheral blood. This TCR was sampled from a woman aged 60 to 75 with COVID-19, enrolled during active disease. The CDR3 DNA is TGTGCCAGCAGTCTACTGGCCGGGTCAGCTTTCTTT. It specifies CASSLLAGSAFF.